This T cell receptor (beta chain) was sequenced during a study of blood T cell repertoires in COVID-19. Study information: Material from acute and convalescent COVID-19 was sourced from the United States, Italy and Spain.

Individuals aged about 18 to 100 years were recruited from about two dozen US areas. TCRdb keeps only in-frame clones here, not all; method: immunoSEQ multiplex PCR. The sample consists of 110,000 to 150,000 clones, about four fifths of them appearing once. V lost 5 bases, J lost 6 bases, and 10 bases lay in between. There are 13 residues in the CDR3. Germline CDR1 and CDR2: SGHTA and FQGNSA. The chain couples TRBV7-2 to TRBJ1-4, with a tentative D call TRBD1 (5 bases). This sequence originates from a man in his fifties who had recovered from COVID-19. Input material: PBMCs or T cells enriched from blood (not recorded which). The CDR3 spells CASSLGTYEKLFF. CDR3 nucleotides: TGTGCCAGCAGCCTAGGGACTTATGAAAAACTGTTTTTT.